A single sample is the source of the 3 T cell receptor beta chains below, sequenced in a study of CD8 T cells in ankylosing spondylitis. TCRdb re-called the 5' RACE reads through MiXCR, storing one row per CDR3 protein. This repertoire shows just under 550,000 distinct CDR3 sequences, about 13% found once; its top ten account for around 6.8%. Broader study findings: Seemingly distinctive of ankylosing spondylitis blood was a TCR beta motif formed by eight highly homologous variants.

Antigens of these TCRs are unknown. Sequencing was carried out using blood, either unsorted or a sorted T cell fraction (not recorded which). The origin of the receptors is a male donor with ankylosing spondylitis.

This clonotype was found many times. This chain links TRBV5-6 with TRBJ2-7; 10 bases agree with TRBD1. Germline V gene data show CDR1 as SGHDT and CDR2 as YYEEEE. The V and J ends lost 5 bases and 2 bases, in that order; junction bases with no gene match: 4. The CDR3 is 14 amino acids. CDR3 bases: TGTGCCAGCAGTGGGACAGGGGCAACCTACGAGCAGTACGTC. Its translation: CASSGTGATYEQYV.

This clonotype was seen a handful of times. The V call is TRBV2, the J call TRBJ1-1; the D is unclear. The V end lost 5 bases, the J end lost 5 bases, and 12 bases lay between the germline ends. Germline CDR1 reads SNHLY; CDR2 reads FYNNEI. This CDR3 spans 13 amino acids. The CDR3 nucleotides are TGTGCCAGCAGTACGGACCAGGAAACTGAAGCTTTCTTT. Protein: CASSTDQETEAFF.

The chain links TRBV29-1 to TRBJ2-5; 7 nucleotides line up with TRBD1. There are 12 residues in the CDR3. Per germline, CDR1 SQVTM and CDR2 ANQGSEA. V trimming: 3 bases; J trimming: 5 bases; junction bases outside the gene matches: 3. CDR3 protein: CSVEGQRETQYF. In nucleotides, the CDR3 is TGCAGCGTTGAGGGACAGCGGGAGACCCAGTACTTC.